The 11 T cell receptor beta chains below come from one sample, sequenced in a study of blood T cell repertoires in COVID-19. Assay: immunoSEQ multiplex PCR; the TCRdb copy retains only in-frame clones and omits some. The table shows 100,000 to 150,000 clones, with about 86% occurring only once. The sample comprised PBMCs or T cells enriched from blood (not recorded which). The origin of the receptors is a man aged 35 to 55 with acute COVID-19.

The rearrangement links TRBV5-1 to TRBJ2-7; D is perhaps TRBD1 (6 bases). V shed 7 bases and J shed 4 bases, with 9 bases lying between them. The CDR3 has 11 residues. The germline gives CDR1 SGHRS, CDR2 YFSETQ. In DNA, the CDR3 is TGCGCCAGCCGGGACAATTACGAGCAGTACTTC. It translates to CASRDNYEQYF.

CDR3 amino acids: CASSLPQQGLSGNTIYF. DNA for the CDR3: TGTGCCAGCAGTTTACCCCAACAGGGCCTCTCTGGAAACACCATATATTTT. This chain uses TRBV28 with TRBJ1-3, with D possibly TRBD1 on 6 matching bases. This CDR3 is built from 17 residues. The V end was cut by 2 bases, the J end by 0 bases, with 14 bases between. Germline-derived CDR1 and CDR2 are MDHEN and SYDVKM.

The chain uses TRBV24-1 and TRBJ1-2, with D unclear. V was trimmed by 3 bases and J by 7 bases, leaving 14 bases between them. The CDR3 is made up of 14 amino acids. Looked up from germline, CDR1 is KGHDR and CDR2 is SFDVKD. CDR3 DNA sequence: TGTGCCACCAGTGATCACCCTGACATCCCTGGCTACACCTTC. This translates into CATSDHPDIPGYTF.

The rearrangement links TRBV10-3 to TRBJ1-5; possibly TRBD1 for D (6 bases). The CDR3 consists of 15 residues. CDR1 is ENHRY and CDR2 is SYGVKD in the germline V gene. V lost 4 bases, J lost 2 bases, and 12 bases lay in between. CDR3 loop: CAISGGGPGNQPQHF. CDR3 nucleotide sequence: TGTGCCATCAGTGGCGGGGGGCCTGGCAATCAGCCCCAGCATTTT.

The chain carries TRBV6-5 and TRBJ1-1; D is possibly TRBD1 (5 bases). The germline V gene has CDR1 MNHEY and CDR2 SVGAGI. Between the trimmed V and J ends, which lost 5 bases and 2 bases, there was a span of 15 bases. The CDR3 extends over 15 amino acids. This CDR3 reads CASSHRGGGNTEAFF. In DNA, the CDR3 is TGTGCCAGCAGTCACCGGGGCGGGGGAAACACTGAAGCTTTCTTT.

This clone came up once. The genes are TRBV19 and TRBJ1-5, with D unclear. The germline CDR1 and CDR2 sequences are LNHDA and SQIVND (reference sequence). This CDR3 region has 13 residues. V lost 0 bases and J 4 bases, leaving 4 bases between the germline ends. The CDR3 DNA is TGTGCCAGTAGTATAGAACGGAATCAGCCCCAGCATTTT. This encodes CASSIERNQPQHF.

The V call is TRBV28, the J call TRBJ2-7, with D perhaps TRBD2 (7 bases). Germline V CDR1 and CDR2: MDHEN, SYDVKM. The CDR3 consists of 14 residues. V was cut by 6 bases and J by 0 bases, with 12 bases left in between. The CDR3 spells CASSEGGVSYEQYF. CDR3 bases: TGTGCCAGCAGCGAGGGGGGGGTCTCCTACGAGCAGTACTTC.

CDR3 protein: CASSPSWTGRGGYTF. CDR3 in DNA: TGTGCCAGCAGCCCCTCCTGGACAGGTCGGGGGGGCTACACCTTC. V and J are TRBV7-3 and TRBJ1-2; 7 bases fit TRBD1. Trimming cost V 5 bases and J 8 bases; bases outside gene matches: 14. The CDR3 covers 15 residues. From germline, CDR1 is SGHTA and CDR2 FQGTGA. The full variable domain, completed using reference TRBV7-3 and TRBJ1-2, is GAGVSQTPSNKVTEKGKYVELRCDPISGHTALYWYRQSLGQGPEFLIYFQGTGAADDSGLPNDRFFAVRPEGSVSTLKIQRTERGDSAVYLCASSPSWTGRGGYTFGSGTRLTVV.

The chain combines TRBV5-1 with TRBJ2-7; 9 bases line up with TRBD1. CDR3 length: 14 amino acids. CDR1 is SGHRS and CDR2 is YFSETQ in the germline V gene. J gave up 3 bases and V 1 base, and 2 bases lay outside the gene matches. In nucleotides, the CDR3 is TGCGCCAGCAGCTTGACAGGGGGCCTCTACGAGCAGTACTTC. Translating gives CASSLTGGLYEQYF.

The rearrangement uses TRBV2 and TRBJ2-2; tentative D call: TRBD1 (6 bases). V was shortened by 0 bases and J by 6 bases, with 14 bases between the two germline ends. Germline values: CDR1 SNHLY, CDR2 FYNNEI. The CDR3 runs to 16 residues. The CDR3 DNA sequence: TGTGCCAGCAGTGAAGCGCAACAGGGTGAGGCCGGGGAGCTGTTTTTT. It encodes CASSEAQQGEAGELFF.

The V gene is TRBV5-6, the J gene TRBJ2-3, with D unresolved. Trimming removed 4 bases from V and 1 base from J, with 4 bases in between. The germline V gene encodes CDR1 SGHDT and CDR2 YYEEEE. This CDR3 spans 12 amino acids. The CDR3 coding sequence is TGTGCCAGCAGCCCCGGCACAGATACGCAGTATTTT. Translated: CASSPGTDTQYF.